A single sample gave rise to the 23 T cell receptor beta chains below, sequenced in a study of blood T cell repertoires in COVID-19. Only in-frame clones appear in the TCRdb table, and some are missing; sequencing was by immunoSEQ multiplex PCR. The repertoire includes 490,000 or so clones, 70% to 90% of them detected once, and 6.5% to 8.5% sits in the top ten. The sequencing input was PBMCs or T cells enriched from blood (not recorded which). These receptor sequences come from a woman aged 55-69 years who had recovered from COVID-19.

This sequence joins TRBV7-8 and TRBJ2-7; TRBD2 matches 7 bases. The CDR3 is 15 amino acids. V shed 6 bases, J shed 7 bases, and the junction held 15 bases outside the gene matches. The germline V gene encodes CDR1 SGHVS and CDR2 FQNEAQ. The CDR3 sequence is CASRPVTGPGGEQYV. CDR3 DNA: TGTGCCAGCAGACCGGTCACAGGTCCCGGGGGGGAGCAGTACGTC.

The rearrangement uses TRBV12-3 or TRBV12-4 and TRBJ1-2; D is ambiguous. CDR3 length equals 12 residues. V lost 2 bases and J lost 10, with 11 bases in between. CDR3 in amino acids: CASSLNGRDYTF. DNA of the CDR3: TGTGCCAGCAGTTTAAACGGTCGTGACTACACCTTC.

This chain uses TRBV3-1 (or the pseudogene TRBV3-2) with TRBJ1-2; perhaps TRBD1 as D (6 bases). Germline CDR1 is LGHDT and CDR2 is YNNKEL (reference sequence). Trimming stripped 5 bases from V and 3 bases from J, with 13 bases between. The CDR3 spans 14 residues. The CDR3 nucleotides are TGTGCCAGCAGCGCCCGGACAGCTTACTATGGCTACACCTTC. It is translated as CASSARTAYYGYTF.

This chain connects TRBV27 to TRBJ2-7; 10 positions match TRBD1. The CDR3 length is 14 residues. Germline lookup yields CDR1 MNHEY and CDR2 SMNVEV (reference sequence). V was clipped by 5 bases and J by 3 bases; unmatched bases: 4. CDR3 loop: CASSPRDRGYEQYV. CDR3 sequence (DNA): TGTGCCAGCAGTCCCCGGGACAGGGGCTACGAGCAGTACGTC.

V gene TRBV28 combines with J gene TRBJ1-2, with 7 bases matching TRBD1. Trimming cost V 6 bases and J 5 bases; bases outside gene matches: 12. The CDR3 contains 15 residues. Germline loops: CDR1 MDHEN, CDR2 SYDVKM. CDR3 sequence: CASSPPGQARYGYTF. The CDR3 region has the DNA TGTGCCAGCAGCCCCCCAGGACAGGCTCGTTATGGCTACACCTTC.

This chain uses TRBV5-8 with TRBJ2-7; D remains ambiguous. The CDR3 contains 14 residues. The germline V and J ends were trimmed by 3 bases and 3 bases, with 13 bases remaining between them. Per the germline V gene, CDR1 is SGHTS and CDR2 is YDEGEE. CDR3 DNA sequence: TGTGCCAGCAGCTCGCCACGTCCGGTCTACGAGCAGTACTTC. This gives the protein CASSSPRPVYEQYF. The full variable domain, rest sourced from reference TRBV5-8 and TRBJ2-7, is EAGVTQSPTHLIKTRGQQATLRCSPISGHTSVYWYQQALGLGLQFLLWYDEGEERNRGNFPPRFSGRQFPNYSSELNVNALELEDSALYLCASSSPRPVYEQYFGPGTRLTVT.

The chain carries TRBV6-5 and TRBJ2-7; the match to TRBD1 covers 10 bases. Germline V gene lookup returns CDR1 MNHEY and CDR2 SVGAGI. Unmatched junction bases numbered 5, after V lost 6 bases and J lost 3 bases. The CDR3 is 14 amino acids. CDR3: CASRPGQGYYEQYV. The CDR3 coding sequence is TGTGCCAGCAGGCCGGGACAGGGGTACTACGAGCAGTACGTC.

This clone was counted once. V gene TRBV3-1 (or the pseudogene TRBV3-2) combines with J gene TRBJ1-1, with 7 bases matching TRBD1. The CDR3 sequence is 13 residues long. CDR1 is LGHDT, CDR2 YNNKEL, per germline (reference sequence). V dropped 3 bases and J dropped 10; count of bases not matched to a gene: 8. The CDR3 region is CASSHGQAPGAFF. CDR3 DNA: TGTGCCAGCAGCCATGGACAGGCCCCCGGAGCTTTCTTT.

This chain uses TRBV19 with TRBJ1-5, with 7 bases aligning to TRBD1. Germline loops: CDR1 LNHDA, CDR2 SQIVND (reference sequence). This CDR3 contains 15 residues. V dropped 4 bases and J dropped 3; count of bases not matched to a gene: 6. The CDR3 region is CASSTYDRANQPQHF. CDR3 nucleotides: TGTGCCAGTAGTACCTACGACAGGGCCAATCAGCCCCAGCATTTT.

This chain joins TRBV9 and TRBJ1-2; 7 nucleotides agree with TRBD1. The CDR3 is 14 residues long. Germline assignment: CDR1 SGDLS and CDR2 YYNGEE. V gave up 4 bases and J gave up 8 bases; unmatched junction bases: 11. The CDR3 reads CASSLTGQASGYTF. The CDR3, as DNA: TGTGCCAGCAGCCTAACCGGACAGGCTTCAGGCTACACCTTC.

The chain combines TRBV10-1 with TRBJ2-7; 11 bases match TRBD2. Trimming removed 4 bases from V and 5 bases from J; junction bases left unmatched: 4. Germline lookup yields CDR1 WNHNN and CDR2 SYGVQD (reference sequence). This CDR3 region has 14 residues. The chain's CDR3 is CASSASGGLNEQYV. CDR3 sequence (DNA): TGCGCCAGCAGTGCTAGCGGGGGGCTGAACGAGCAGTACGTC.

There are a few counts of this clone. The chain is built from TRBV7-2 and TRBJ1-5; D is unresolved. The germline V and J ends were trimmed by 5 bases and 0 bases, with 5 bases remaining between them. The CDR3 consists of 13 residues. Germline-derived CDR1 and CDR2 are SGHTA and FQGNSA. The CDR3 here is CASSPISNQPQHF. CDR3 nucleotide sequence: TGTGCCAGCAGCCCCATTAGCAATCAGCCCCAGCATTTT.

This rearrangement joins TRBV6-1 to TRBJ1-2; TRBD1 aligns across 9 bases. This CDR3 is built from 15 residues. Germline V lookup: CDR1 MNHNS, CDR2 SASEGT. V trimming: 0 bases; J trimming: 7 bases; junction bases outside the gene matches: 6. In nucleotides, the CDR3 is TGTGCCAGCAGTGAAGCTGTACAGGGGGCGTCTGGCTACACCTTC. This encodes CASSEAVQGASGYTF.

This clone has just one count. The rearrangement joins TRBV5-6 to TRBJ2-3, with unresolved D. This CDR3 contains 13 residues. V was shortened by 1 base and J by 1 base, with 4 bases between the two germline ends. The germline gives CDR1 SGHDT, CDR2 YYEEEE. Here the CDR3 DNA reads TGTGCCAGCAGCTTGCCCGGCACAGATACGCAGTATTTT. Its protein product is CASSLPGTDTQYF.

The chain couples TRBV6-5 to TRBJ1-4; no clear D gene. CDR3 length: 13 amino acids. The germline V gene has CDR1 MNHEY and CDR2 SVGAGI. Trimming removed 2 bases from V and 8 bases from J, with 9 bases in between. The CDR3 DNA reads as TGTGCCAGCAGTTACGATACAATCGAAAAACTGTTTTTT. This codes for CASSYDTIEKLFF.

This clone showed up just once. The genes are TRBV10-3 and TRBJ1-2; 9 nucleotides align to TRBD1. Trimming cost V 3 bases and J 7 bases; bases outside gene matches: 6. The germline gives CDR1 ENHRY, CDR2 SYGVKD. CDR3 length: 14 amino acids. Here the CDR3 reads CAISDLQGAGGYTF. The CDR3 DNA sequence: TGTGCCATCAGTGACCTACAGGGGGCGGGTGGCTACACCTTC.

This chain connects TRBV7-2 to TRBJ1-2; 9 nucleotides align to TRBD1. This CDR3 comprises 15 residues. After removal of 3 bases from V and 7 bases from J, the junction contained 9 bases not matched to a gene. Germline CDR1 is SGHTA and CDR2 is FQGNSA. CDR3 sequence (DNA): TGTGCCAGCAGCTTGACACAGGGGGCCCTCAGTGGCTACACCTTC. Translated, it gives CASSLTQGALSGYTF.

CDR3 sequence: CASSQGPSNQPQHF. In DNA, the CDR3 is TGCGCCAGCAGCCAAGGGCCGAGCAATCAGCCCCAGCATTTT. The J gene is TRBJ1-5, the V gene TRBV4-1, with no clear D. CDR1 is MGHRA and CDR2 is YSYEKL in the germline V gene. Trimming pared 1 base from V and 1 base from J, leaving 5 bases between. This CDR3 is 14 amino acids long.

DNA of the CDR3: TGTGCCAGCAGAGGACAGGCCCACGGCAACACCATATATTTT. This encodes CASRGQAHGNTIYF. The chain couples TRBV6-5 to TRBJ1-3; 7 bases are shared with TRBD1. The CDR3 has 14 amino acids. V lost 6 bases, J lost 7 bases, and 9 bases stayed unmatched. Germline-derived CDR1 and CDR2 are MNHEY and SVGAGI.

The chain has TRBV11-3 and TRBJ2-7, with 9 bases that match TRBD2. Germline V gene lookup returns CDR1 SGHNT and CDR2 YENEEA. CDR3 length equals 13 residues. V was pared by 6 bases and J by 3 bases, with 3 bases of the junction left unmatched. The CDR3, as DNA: TGTGCCAGCAGGCCACTAGCGGGCTACGAGCAGTACTTC. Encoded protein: CASRPLAGYEQYF.

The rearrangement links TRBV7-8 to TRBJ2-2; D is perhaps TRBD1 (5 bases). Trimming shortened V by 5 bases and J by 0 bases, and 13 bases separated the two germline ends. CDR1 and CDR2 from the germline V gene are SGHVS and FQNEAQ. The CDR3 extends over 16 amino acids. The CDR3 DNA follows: TGTGCCAGCAGCCGAGCCAGGGAATCGAACACCGGGGAGCTGTTTTTT. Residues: CASSRARESNTGELFF.

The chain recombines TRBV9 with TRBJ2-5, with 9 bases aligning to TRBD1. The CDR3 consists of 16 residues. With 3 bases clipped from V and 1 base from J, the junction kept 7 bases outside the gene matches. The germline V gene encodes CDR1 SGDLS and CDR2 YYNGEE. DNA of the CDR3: TGTGCCAGCAGCGCAACCGGGACAGGGTTCCAAGAGACCCAGTACTTC. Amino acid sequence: CASSATGTGFQETQYF.

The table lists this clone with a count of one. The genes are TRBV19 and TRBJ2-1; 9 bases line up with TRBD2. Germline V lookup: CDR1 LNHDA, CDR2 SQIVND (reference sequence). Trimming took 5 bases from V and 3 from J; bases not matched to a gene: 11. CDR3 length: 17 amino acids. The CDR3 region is CASSWDSGSGGYNEQFF. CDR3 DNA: TGTGCCAGTAGTTGGGACTCGGGTAGCGGGGGCTACAATGAGCAGTTCTTC.